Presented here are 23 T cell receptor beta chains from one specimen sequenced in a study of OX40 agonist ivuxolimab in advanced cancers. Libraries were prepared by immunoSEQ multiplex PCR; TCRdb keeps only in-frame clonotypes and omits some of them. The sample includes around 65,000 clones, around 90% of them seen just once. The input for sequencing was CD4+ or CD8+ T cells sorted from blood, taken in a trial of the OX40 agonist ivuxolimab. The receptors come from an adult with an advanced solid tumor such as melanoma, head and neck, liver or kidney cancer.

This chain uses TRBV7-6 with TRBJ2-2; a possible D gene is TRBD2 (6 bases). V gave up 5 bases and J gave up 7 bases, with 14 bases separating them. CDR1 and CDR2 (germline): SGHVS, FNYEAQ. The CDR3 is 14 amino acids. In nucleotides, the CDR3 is TGTGCCAGCAGCCCGATCGGGAGAGGCGGGGAGCTGTTTTTT. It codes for CASSPIGRGGELFF. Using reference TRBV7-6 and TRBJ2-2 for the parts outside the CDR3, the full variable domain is GAGVSQSPRYKVTKRGQDVALRCDPISGHVSLYWYRQALGQGPEFLTYFNYEAQQDKSGLPNDRFSAERPEGSISTLTIQRTEQRDSAMYRCASSPIGRGGELFFGEGSRLTVL.

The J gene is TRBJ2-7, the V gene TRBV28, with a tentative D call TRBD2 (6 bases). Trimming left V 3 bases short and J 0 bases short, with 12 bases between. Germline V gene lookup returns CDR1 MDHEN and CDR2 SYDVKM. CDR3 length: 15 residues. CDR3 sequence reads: CASSFRDSYSYEQYF. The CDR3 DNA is TGTGCCAGCAGTTTCCGGGACTCCTACTCCTACGAGCAGTACTTC.

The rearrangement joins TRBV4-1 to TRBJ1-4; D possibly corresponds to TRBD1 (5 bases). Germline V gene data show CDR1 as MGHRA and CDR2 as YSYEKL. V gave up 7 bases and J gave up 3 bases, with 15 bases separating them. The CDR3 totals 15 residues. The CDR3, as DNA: TGCGCCAGCAAGGGCAGGGTGGGGCCTAATGAAAAACTGTTTTTT. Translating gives CASKGRVGPNEKLFF.

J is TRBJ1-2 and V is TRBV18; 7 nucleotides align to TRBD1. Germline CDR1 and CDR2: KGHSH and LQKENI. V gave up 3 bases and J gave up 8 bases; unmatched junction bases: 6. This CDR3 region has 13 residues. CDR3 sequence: CASSPDRDSGYTF. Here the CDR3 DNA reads TGTGCCAGCTCACCCGACAGGGACTCCGGCTACACCTTC.

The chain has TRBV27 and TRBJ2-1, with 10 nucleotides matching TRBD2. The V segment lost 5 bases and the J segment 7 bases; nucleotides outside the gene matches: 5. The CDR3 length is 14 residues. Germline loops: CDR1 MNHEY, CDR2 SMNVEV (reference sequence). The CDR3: CASSLRTSGNEQFF. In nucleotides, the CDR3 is TGTGCCAGCAGTCTCAGGACTAGCGGAAATGAGCAGTTCTTC.

CDR3 sequence: CASNVPGRLNTEAFF. In DNA form, the CDR3 reads TGTGCCAGCAACGTACCGGGCAGACTGAACACTGAAGCTTTCTTT. The rearrangement links TRBV28 to TRBJ1-1, with no clear D. CDR1 MDHEN and CDR2 SYDVKM come from the germline V gene. Trimming shortened V by 7 bases and J by 0 bases, and 15 bases separated the two germline ends. The CDR3 is made up of 15 amino acids.

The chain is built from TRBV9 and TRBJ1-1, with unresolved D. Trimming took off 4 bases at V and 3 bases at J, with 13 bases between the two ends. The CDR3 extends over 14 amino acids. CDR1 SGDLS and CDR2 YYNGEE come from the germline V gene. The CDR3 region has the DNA TGTGCCAGCAGCTCCGTCGGGAGCCACACTGAAGCTTTCTTT. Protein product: CASSSVGSHTEAFF.

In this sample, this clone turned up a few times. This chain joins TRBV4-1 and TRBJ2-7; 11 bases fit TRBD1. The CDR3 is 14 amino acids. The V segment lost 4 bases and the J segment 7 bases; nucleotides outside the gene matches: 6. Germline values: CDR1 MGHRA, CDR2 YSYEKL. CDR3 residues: CASSRGQGAEEQYF. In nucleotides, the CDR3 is TGCGCCAGCAGCCGCGGACAGGGGGCGGAAGAGCAGTACTTC.

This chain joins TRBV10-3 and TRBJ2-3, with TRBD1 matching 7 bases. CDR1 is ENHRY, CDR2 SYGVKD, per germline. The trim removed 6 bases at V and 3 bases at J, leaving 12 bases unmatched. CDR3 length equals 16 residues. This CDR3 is CAIRRTGTNITDTQYF. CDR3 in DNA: TGTGCCATCAGGAGGACAGGCACAAATATTACAGATACGCAGTATTTT.

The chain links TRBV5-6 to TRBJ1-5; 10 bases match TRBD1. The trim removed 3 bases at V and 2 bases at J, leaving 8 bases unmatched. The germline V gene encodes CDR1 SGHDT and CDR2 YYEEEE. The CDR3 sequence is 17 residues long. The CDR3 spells CASSSTGGYVGNQPQHF. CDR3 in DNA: TGTGCCAGCAGCTCGACAGGGGGCTACGTAGGCAATCAGCCCCAGCATTTT.

The CDR3 spells CASSIGSGVYNEQFF. CDR3 DNA sequence: TGTGCCAGCAGCATTGGTAGCGGGGTATACAATGAGCAGTTCTTC. The chain is built from TRBV5-4 and TRBJ2-1; 8 bases are a match to TRBD2. CDR3 size: 15 residues. Trimming at V came to 4 bases and at J to 4 bases, leaving 7 bases not matched to a gene. Germline CDR1 SGHNT, CDR2 YYREEE (reference sequence).

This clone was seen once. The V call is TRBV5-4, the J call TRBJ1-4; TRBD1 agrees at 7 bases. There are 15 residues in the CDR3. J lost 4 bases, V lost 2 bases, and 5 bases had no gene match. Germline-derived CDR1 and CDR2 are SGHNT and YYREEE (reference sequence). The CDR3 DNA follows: TGTGCCAGCAGCTTCGCAGGGGGGTTTAATGAAAAACTGTTTTTT. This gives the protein CASSFAGGFNEKLFF. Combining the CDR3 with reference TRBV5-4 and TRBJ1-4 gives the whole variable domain ETGVTQSPTHLIKTRGQQVTLRCSSQSGHNTVSWYQQALGQGPQFIFQYYREEENGRGNFPPRFSGLQFPNYSSELNVNALELDDSALYLCASSFAGGFNEKLFFGSGTQLSVL.

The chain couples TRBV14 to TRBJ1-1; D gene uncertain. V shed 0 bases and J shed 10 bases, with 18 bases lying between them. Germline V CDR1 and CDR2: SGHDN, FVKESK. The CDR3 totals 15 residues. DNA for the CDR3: TGTGCCAGCAGCCAAGATTCAGCCCGGTGGTCGGCAGCTTTCTTT. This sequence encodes CASSQDSARWSAAFF.

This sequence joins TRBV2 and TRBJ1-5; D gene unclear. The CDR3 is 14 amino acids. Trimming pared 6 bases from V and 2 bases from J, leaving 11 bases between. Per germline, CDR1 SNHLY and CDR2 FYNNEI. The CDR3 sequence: CASRGHAGNQPQHF. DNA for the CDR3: TGTGCCAGCAGGGGCCACGCTGGCAATCAGCCCCAGCATTTT. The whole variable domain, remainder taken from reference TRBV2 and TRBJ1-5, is EPEVTQTPSHQVTQMGQEVILRCVPISNHLYFYWYRQILGQKVEFLVSFYNNEISEKSEIFDDQFSVERPDGSNFTLKIRSTKLEDSAMYFCASRGHAGNQPQHFGDGTRLSIL.

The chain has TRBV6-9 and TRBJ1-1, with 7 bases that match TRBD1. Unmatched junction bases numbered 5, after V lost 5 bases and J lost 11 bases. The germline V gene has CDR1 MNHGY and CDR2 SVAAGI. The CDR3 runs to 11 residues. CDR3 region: CASSLGGAAFF. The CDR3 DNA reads TGTGCCAGCAGTCTAGGGGGCGCCGCTTTCTTT.

As DNA, the CDR3 is TGTGCCAGCAGCTTATCTGGGACAGACTCTGGAAACACCATATATTTT. Translated, it gives CASSLSGTDSGNTIYF. The rearrangement links TRBV11-2 to TRBJ1-3; 7 nucleotides line up with TRBD1. Germline CDR1 is SGHAT and CDR2 is FQNNGV. The CDR3 spans 16 residues. J gave up 0 bases and V 2 bases, and 4 bases lay outside the gene matches.

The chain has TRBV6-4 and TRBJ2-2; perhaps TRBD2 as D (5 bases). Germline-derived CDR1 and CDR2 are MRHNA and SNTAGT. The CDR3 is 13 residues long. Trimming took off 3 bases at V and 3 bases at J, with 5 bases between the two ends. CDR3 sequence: CASSERDTGELFF. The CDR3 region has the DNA TGTGCCAGCAGTGAGCGGGACACCGGGGAGCTGTTTTTT.

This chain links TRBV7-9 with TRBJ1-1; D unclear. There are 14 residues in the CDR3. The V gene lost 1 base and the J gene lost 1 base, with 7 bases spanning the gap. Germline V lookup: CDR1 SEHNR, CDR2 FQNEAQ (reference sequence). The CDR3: CASSLGQQNTEAFF. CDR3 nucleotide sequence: TGTGCCAGCAGCTTAGGACAACAGAACACTGAAGCTTTCTTT.

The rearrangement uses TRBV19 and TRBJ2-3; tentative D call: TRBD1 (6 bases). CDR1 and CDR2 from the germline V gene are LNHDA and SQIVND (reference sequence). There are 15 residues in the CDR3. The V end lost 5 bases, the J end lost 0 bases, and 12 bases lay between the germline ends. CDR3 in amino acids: CASSPPGVSTDTQYF. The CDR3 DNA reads TGTGCCAGTAGTCCGCCAGGGGTCAGCACAGATACGCAGTATTTT.

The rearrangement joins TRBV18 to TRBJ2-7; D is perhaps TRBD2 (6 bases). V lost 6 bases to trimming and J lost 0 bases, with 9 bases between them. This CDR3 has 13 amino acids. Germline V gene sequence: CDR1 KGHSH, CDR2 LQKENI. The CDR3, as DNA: TGTGCCAGCTCCGGGGGTAGCTCCTACGAGCAGTACTTC. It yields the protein CASSGGSSYEQYF.

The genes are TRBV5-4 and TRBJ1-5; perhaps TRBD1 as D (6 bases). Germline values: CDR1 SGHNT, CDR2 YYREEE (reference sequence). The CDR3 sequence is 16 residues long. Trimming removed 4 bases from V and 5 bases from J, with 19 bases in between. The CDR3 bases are TGTGCCAGCAGCCAAGATCTTACAGGGACCTATCAGCCCCAGCATTTT. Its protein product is CASSQDLTGTYQPQHF.

The CDR3 loop is CASSFPGSYGYTF. Written as DNA, the CDR3 is TGTGCCAGCAGTTTCCCAGGCAGCTATGGCTACACCTTC. V and J are TRBV28 and TRBJ1-2; D is uncertain. Germline values: CDR1 MDHEN, CDR2 SYDVKM. CDR3 size: 13 residues. Between the trimmed V and J ends, which lost 3 bases and 4 bases, there was a span of 9 bases.

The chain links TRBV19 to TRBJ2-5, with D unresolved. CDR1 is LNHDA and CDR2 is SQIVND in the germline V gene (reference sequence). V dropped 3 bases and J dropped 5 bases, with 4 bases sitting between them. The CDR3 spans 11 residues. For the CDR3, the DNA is TGTGCCAGTAGTATTAGCGAGACCCAGTACTTC. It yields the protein CASSISETQYF. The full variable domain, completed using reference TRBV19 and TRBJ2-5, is DGGITQSPKYLFRKEGQNVTLSCEQNLNHDAMYWYRQDPGQGLRLIYYSQIVNDFQKGDIAEGYSVSREKKESFPLTVTSAQKNPTAFYLCASSISETQYFGPGTRLLVL.